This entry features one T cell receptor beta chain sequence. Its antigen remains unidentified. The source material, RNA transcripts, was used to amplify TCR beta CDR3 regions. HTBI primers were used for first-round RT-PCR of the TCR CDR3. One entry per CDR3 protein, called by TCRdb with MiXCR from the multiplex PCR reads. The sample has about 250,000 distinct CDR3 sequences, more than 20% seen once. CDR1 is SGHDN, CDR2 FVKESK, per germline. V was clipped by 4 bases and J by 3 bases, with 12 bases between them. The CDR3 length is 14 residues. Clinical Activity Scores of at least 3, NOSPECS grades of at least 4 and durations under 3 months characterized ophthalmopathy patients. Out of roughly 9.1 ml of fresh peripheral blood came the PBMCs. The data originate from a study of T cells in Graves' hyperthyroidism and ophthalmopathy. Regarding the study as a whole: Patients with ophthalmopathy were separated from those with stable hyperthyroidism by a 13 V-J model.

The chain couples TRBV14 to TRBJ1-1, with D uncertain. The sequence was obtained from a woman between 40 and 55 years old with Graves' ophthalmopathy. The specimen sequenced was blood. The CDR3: CASSPSLFHTEAFF. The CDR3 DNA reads TGTGCCAGCAGCCCGTCCCTTTTTCACACTGAAGCTTTCTTT.